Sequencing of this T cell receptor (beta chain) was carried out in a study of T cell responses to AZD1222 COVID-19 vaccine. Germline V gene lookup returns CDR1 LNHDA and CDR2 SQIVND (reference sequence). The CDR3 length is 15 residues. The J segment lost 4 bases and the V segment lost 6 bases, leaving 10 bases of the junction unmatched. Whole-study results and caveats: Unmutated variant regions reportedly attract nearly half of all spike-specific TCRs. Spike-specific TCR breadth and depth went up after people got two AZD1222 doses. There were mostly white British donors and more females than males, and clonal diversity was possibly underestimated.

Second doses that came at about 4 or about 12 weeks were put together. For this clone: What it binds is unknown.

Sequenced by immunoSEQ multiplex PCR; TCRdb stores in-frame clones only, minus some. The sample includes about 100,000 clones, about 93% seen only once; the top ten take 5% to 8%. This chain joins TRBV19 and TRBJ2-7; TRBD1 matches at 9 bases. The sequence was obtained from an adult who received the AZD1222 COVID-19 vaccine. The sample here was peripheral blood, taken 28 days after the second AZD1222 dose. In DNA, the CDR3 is TGTGCCAGTAGCCGTAAGGGGGACAGGGAGTACGAGCAGTACTTC. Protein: CASSRKGDREYEQYF.